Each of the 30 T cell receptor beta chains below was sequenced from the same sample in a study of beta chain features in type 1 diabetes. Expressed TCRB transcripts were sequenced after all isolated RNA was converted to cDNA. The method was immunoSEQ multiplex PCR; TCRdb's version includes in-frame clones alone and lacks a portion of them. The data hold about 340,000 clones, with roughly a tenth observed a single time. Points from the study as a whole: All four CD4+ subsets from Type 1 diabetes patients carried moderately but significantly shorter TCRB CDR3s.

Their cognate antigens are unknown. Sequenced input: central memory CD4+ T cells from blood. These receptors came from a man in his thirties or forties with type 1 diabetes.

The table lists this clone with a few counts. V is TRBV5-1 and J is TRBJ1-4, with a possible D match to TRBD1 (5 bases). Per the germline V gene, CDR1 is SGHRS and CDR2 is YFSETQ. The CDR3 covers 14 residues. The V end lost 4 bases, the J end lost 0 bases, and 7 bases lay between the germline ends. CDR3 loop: CASSQTATNEKLFF. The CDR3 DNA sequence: TGCGCCAGCAGCCAGACAGCAACTAATGAAAAACTGTTTTTT.

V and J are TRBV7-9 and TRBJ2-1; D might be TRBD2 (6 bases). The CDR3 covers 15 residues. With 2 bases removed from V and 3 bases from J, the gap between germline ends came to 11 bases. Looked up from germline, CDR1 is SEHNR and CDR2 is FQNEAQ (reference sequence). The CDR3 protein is CASSLWGLVYNEQFF. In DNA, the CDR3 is TGTGCCAGCAGCTTATGGGGACTCGTCTACAATGAGCAGTTCTTC.

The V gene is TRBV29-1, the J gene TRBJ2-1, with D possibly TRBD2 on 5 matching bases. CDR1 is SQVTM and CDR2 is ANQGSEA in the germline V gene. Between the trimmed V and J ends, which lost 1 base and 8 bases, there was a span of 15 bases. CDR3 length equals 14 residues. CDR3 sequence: CSVEGQTLGDEQFF. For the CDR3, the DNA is TGCAGCGTTGAAGGGCAGACCCTCGGGGATGAGCAGTTCTTC.

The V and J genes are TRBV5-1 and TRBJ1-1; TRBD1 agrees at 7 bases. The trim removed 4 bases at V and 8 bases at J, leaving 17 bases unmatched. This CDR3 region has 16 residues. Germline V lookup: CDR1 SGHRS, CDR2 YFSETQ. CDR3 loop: CASSPQGQTFNPEAFF. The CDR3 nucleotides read TGCGCCAGCAGCCCCCAGGGACAGACATTCAACCCCGAAGCTTTCTTT.

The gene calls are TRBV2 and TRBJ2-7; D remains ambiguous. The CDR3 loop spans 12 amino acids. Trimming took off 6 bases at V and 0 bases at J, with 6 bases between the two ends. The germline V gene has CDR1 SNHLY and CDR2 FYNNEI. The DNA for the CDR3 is TGTGCCAGCAGGGGCGGCTCCTACGAGCAGTACTTC. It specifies CASRGGSYEQYF.

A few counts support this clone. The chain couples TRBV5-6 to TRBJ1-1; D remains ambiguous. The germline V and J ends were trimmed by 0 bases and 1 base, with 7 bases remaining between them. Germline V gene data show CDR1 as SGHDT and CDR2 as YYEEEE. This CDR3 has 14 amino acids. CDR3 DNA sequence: TGTGCCAGCAGCTTGGGCCACCAGAACACTGAAGCTTTCTTT. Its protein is CASSLGHQNTEAFF.

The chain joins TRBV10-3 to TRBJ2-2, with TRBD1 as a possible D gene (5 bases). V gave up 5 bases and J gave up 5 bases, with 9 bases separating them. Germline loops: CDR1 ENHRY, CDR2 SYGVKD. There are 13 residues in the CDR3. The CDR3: CAISTGETGELFF. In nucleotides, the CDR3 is TGTGCCATCAGTACAGGAGAGACCGGGGAGCTGTTTTTT.

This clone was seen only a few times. Here the CDR3 DNA reads TGTGCCAGCTTGTTCCTTGGGGCCAACGTCCTGACTTTC. Amino acid sequence: CASLFLGANVLTF. This chain links TRBV6-1 with TRBJ2-6; D is uncertain. The V end lost 8 bases, the J end lost 3 bases, and 8 bases lay between the germline ends. This CDR3 has 13 residues. From germline, CDR1 is MNHNS and CDR2 SASEGT.

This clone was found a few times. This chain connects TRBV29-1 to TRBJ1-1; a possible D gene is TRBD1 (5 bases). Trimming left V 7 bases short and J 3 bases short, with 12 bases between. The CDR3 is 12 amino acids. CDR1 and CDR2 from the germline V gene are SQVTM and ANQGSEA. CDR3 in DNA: TGCAGCGGGAGTGGGGGTTACACTGAAGCTTTCTTT. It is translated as CSGSGGYTEAFF. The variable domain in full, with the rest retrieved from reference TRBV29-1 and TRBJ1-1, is SAVISQKPSRDICQRGTSLTIQCQVDSQVTMMFWYRQQPGQSLTLIATANQGSEATYESGFVIDKFPISRPNLTFSTLTVSNMSPEDSSIYLCSGSGGYTEAFFGQGTRLTVV.

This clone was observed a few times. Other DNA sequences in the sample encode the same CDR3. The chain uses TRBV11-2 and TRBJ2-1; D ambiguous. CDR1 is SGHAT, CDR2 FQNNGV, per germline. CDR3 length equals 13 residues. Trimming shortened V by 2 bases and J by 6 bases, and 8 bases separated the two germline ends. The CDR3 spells CASSLRESNEQFF. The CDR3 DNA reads TGTGCCAGCAGCTTAAGGGAAAGCAATGAGCAGTTCTTC.

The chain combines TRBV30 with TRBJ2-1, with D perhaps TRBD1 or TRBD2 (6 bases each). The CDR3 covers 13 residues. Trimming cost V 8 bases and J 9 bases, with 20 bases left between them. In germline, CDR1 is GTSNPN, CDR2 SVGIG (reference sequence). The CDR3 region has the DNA TGTGCCGGGGAGGTGTTAAAGGGGGGTGAGCAGTTCTTC. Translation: CAGEVLKGGEQFF.

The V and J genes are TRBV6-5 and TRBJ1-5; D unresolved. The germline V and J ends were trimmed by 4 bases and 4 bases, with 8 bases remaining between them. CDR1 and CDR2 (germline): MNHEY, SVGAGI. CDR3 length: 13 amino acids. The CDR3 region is CASSLLENQPQHF. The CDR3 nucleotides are TGTGCCAGCAGTTTACTGGAGAATCAGCCCCAGCATTTT.

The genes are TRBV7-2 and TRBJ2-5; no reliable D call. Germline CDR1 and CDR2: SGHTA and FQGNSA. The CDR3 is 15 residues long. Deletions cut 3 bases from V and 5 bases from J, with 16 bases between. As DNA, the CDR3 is TGTGCCAGCAGCTTTTACCGGCCGGTTGGGGAGACCCAGTACTTC. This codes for CASSFYRPVGETQYF.

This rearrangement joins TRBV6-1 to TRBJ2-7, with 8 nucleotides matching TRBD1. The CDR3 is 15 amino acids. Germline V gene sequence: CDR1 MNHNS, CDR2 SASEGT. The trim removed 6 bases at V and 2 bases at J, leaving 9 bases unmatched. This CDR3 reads CASRPPGTGAYEQYF. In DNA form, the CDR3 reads TGTGCCAGCAGGCCTCCCGGGACAGGCGCCTACGAGCAGTACTTC.

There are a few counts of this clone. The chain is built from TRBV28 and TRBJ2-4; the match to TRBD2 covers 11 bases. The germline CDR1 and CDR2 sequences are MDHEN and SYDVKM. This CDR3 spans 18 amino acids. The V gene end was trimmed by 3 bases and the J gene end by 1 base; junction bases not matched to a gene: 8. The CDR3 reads CASSLTSGEGRAKNIQYF. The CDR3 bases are TGTGCCAGCAGTTTGACTAGCGGGGAAGGGAGGGCCAAAAACATTCAGTACTTC.

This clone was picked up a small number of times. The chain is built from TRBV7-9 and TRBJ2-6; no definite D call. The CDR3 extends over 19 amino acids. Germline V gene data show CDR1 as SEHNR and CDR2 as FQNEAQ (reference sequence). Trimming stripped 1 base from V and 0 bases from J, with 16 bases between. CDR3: CASSLERVTLSSGANVLTF. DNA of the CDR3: TGTGCCAGCAGCTTAGAAAGGGTCACCCTAAGCTCTGGGGCCAACGTCCTGACTTTC.

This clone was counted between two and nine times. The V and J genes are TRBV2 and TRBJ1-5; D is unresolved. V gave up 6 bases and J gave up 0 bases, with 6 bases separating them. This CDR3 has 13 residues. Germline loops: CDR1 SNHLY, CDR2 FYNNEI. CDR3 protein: CASRKDSNQPQHF. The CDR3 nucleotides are TGTGCCAGCAGGAAGGATAGCAATCAGCCCCAGCATTTT.

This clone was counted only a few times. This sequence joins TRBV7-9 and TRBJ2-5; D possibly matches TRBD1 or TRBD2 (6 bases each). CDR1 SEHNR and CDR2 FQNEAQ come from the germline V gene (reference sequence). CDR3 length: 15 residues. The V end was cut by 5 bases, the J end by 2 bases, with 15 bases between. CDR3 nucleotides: TGTGCCAGCAGCCGGGGGAGGACAGCACAAGAGACCCAGTACTTC. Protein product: CASSRGRTAQETQYF.

CDR3 loop: CATFPWEANTGELFF. CDR3 nucleotides: TGTGCCACCTTCCCATGGGAAGCGAACACCGGGGAGCTGTTTTTT. The V and J genes are TRBV28 and TRBJ2-2; D gene unclear. Germline V CDR1 and CDR2: MDHEN, SYDVKM. The CDR3 spans 15 residues. V gave up 10 bases and J gave up 0 bases, with 15 bases separating them.

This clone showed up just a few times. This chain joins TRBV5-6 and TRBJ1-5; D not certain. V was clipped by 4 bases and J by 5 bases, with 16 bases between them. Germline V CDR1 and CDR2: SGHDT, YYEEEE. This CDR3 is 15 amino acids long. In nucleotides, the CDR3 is TGTGCCAGCAGCAAGTACCGGGCCGTCCATCAGCCCCAGCATTTT. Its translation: CASSKYRAVHQPQHF. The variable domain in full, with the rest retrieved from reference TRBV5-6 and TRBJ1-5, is DAGVTQSPTHLIKTRGQQVTLRCSPKSGHDTVSWYQQALGQGPQFIFQYYEEEERQRGNFPDRFSGHQFPNYSSELNVNALLLGDSALYLCASSKYRAVHQPQHFGDGTRLSIL.

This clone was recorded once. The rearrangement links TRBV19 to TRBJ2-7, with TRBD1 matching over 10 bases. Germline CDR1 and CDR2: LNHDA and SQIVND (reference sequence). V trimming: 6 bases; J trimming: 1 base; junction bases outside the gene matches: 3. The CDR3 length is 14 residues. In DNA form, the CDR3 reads TGTGCCAGTAGGCGGGACAGGGGTTCCTACGAGCAGTACTTC. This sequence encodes CASRRDRGSYEQYF.

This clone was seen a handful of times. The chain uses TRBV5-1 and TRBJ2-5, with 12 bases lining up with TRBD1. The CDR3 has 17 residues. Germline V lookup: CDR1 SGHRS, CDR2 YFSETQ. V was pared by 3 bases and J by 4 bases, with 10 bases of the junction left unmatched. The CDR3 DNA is TGCGCCAGCAGCTCAAGTTCGGGACAGGGGGCCGGAGAGACCCAGTACTTC. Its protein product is CASSSSSGQGAGETQYF.

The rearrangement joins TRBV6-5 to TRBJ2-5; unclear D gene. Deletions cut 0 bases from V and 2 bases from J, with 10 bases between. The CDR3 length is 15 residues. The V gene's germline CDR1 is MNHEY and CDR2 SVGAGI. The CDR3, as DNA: TGTGCCAGCAGTTACTCGAGACGGTTTCAAGAGACCCAGTACTTC. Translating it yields CASSYSRRFQETQYF.

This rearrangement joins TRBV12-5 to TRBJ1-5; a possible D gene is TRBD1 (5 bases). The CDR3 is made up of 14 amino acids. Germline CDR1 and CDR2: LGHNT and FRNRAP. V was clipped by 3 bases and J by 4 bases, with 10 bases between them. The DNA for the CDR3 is TGTGCTAGTGGTTTCGGGGCAGGGAATCAGCCCCAGCATTTT. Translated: CASGFGAGNQPQHF.

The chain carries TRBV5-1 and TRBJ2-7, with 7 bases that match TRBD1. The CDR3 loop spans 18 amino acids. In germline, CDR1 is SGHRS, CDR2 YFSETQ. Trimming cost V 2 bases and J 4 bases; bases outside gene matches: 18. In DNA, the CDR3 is TGCGCCAGCAGCTTCCTAGGGGTAACAGGGGCCCAGTCGTACGAGCAGTACTTC. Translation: CASSFLGVTGAQSYEQYF.

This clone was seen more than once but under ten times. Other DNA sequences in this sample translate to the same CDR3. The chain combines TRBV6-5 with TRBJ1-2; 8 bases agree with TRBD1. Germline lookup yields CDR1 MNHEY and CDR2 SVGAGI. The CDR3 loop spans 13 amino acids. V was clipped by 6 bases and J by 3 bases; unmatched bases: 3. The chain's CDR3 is CASRGQVHYGYTF. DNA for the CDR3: TGTGCCAGCAGGGGACAGGTACACTATGGCTACACCTTC.

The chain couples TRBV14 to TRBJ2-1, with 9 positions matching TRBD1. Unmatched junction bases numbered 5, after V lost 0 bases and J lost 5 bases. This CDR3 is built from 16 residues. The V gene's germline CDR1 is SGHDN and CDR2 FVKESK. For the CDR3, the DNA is TGTGCCAGCAGCCAAGATCTGGGACAGGGTAACAATGAGCAGTTCTTC. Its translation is CASSQDLGQGNNEQFF.

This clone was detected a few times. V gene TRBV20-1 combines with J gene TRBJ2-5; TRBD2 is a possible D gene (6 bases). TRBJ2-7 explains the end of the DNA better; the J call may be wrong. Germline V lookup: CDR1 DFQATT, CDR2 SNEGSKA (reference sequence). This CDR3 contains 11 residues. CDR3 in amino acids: CSALLAYEQYF. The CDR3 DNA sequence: TGCAGTGCTTTACTAGCTTACGAGCAGTACTTC.

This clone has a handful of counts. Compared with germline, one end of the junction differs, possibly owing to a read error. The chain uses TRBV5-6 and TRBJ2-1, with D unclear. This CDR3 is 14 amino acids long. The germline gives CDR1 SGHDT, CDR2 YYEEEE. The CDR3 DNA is TGTGCCAGCACCTTGAGCCCTCCAGGCGATGAGCAGTTCTTC. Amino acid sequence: CASTLSPPGDEQFF.

Here the CDR3 reads CASSLAGDYNEQFF. Here the CDR3 DNA reads TGTGCCAGCAGCTTAGCGGGGGACTACAATGAGCAGTTCTTC. This rearrangement joins TRBV9 to TRBJ2-1; 9 bases fit TRBD2. J lost 3 bases, V lost 4 bases, and 2 bases had no gene match. Per germline, CDR1 SGDLS and CDR2 YYNGEE. The CDR3 contains 14 residues. Together with reference TRBV9 and TRBJ2-1, the CDR3 gives the full variable domain: DSGVTQTPKHLITATGQRVTLRCSPRSGDLSVYWYQQSLDQGLQFLIQYYNGEERAKGNILERFSAQQFPDLHSELNLSSLELGDSALYFCASSLAGDYNEQFFGPGTRLTVL.